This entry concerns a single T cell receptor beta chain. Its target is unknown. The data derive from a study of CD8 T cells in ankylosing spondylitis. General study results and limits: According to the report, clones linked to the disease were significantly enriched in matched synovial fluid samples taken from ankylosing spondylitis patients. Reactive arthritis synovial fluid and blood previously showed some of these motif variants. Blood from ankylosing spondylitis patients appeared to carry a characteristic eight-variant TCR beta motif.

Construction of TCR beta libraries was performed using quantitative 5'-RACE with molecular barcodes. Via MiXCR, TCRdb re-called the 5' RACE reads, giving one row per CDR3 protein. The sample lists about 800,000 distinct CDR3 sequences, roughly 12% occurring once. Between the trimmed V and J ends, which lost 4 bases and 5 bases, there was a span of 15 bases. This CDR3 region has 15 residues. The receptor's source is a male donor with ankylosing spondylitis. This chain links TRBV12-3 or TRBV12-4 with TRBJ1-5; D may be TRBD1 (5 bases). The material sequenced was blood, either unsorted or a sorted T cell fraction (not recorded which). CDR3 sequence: CASSSTRDLYQPQHF. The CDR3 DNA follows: TGTGCCAGCAGTTCCACCCGGGACCTTTATCAGCCCCAGCATTTT.